This TCR beta chain was obtained from a study of cytomegalovirus exposure and HLA in healthy donors. Study summary: In an earlier analysis, around 100 million unique TCR beta sequences were found from some 200 million T cells.

The primer mix had 60 Vbeta and 13 Jbeta primers. Measured with immunoSEQ multiplex PCR; TCRdb has only the in-frame clones, and not every one. The table has approximately 150,000 clones, roughly 85% seen once. General study results and limits: Rates of TCR association differed by HLA locus in a later analysis, with DRB1 highest and HLA-C lowest. As a later analysis showed, a missense DCLRE1C variant was linked to trimming of TCR beta V- and J-genes. Across donors, most TCRs were seen rarely, yet some public ones were widespread.

For this clone: Its antigen is unidentified.

V was pared by 1 base and J by 5 bases, with 10 bases of the junction left unmatched. In germline, CDR1 is SGHAT, CDR2 FQNNGV. This CDR3 is built from 17 residues. The chain joins TRBV11-2 to TRBJ1-3, with 8 bases aligning to TRBD1. The sequence derives from a middle-aged man in good health and CMV-seronegative. The sequencing input was PBMCs. The CDR3 is CASSLAGRRQGRNTIYF. CDR3 DNA: TGTGCCAGCAGCTTAGCCGGGAGGAGACAGGGGCGAAACACCATATATTTT.